A single sample is the source of the 21 T cell receptor beta chains below, sequenced in a study of T cell responses to AZD1222 COVID-19 vaccine. Some clones are missing from TCRdb's copy, which holds only in-frame ones; the method was immunoSEQ multiplex PCR. There are approximately 45,000 clones in the sample; about nine tenths occur only once, and more than 20% lies in the top ten. The input for sequencing was peripheral blood, taken 28 days after the second AZD1222 dose. Receptors were obtained from an adult who received the AZD1222 COVID-19 vaccine.

The J gene is TRBJ2-1, the V gene TRBV7-3; 9 bases map to TRBD2. Germline assignment: CDR1 SGHTA and CDR2 FQGTGA. CDR3 length: 16 amino acids. The V and J ends lost 5 bases and 5 bases, in that order; junction bases with no gene match: 10. CDR3 in amino acids: CASSLYNSGGNNEQFF. The CDR3 DNA reads TGTGCCAGCAGCCTATATAATAGCGGGGGAAACAATGAGCAGTTCTTC.

The rearrangement uses TRBV7-9 and TRBJ1-1; D is unresolved. The CDR3 extends over 13 amino acids. V was pared by 1 base and J by 1 base, with 4 bases between. Germline CDR1 and CDR2: SEHNR and FQNEAQ (reference sequence). CDR3 DNA sequence: TGTGCCAGCAGCTTAGAGGGGAACACTGAAGCTTTCTTT. It specifies CASSLEGNTEAFF.

This clone appeared a single time. CDR3 amino acids: CASSLQTSGTQETQYF. Here the CDR3 DNA reads TGTGCCAGCAGCTTGCAGACTAGCGGGACCCAAGAGACCCAGTACTTC. The chain has TRBV7-6 and TRBJ2-5; TRBD2 matches 11 bases. Trimming removed 3 bases from V and 1 base from J; junction bases left unmatched: 4. The CDR3 covers 16 residues. Germline-derived CDR1 and CDR2 are SGHVS and FNYEAQ.

The chain combines TRBV2 with TRBJ2-7, with D possibly TRBD1 on 6 matching bases. Trimming pared 5 bases from V and 2 bases from J, leaving 10 bases between. CDR3 length equals 13 residues. Germline V CDR1 and CDR2: SNHLY, FYNNEI. The CDR3 DNA follows: TGTGCCAGCAGTCCCGACAGGACCTACGAGCAGTACTTC. The encoded protein is CASSPDRTYEQYF.

The chain recombines TRBV5-8 with TRBJ2-1, with a weak D call TRBD2 (5 bases). V dropped 1 base and J dropped 2 bases, with 13 bases sitting between them. Looked up from germline, CDR1 is SGHTS and CDR2 is YDEGEE. This CDR3 contains 16 residues. In DNA form, the CDR3 reads TGTGCCAGCAGCTTGACTAGAAGCCTTGCCTACAATGAGCAGTTCTTC. Translation gives CASSLTRSLAYNEQFF.

The rearrangement links TRBV9 to TRBJ1-2; possibly TRBD1 for D (6 bases). Trimming stripped 4 bases from V and 3 bases from J, with 16 bases between. The CDR3 is 15 amino acids. Germline lookup yields CDR1 SGDLS and CDR2 YYNGEE. CDR3 in amino acids: CASSPIVGGDYGYTF. The CDR3 DNA reads TGTGCCAGCAGCCCTATAGTAGGGGGGGACTATGGCTACACCTTC.

The chain has TRBV5-1 and TRBJ1-2, with 7 bases that match TRBD1. Trimming at V came to 0 bases and at J to 8 bases, leaving 1 base not matched to a gene. CDR3 length equals 12 residues. Per the germline V gene, CDR1 is SGHRS and CDR2 is YFSETQ. CDR3 protein: CASSLGQGGYTF. CDR3 DNA: TGCGCCAGCAGCTTGGGACAGGGAGGCTACACCTTC.

The CDR3: CASAPTGLAGGKSSYEQYF. DNA of the CDR3: TGTGCCAGCGCCCCCACGGGACTAGCGGGGGGGAAAAGCTCCTACGAGCAGTACTTC. V gene TRBV3-1 (or the pseudogene TRBV3-2) combines with J gene TRBJ2-7; 16 bases line up with TRBD2. Germline values: CDR1 LGHDT, CDR2 YNNKEL (reference sequence). J was trimmed by 0 bases and V by 8 bases; bases with no gene match: 13. The CDR3 has 19 residues.

In this sample, this clone turned up a few times. The chain couples TRBV7-9 to TRBJ1-1; TRBD1 matches at 8 bases. Germline V lookup: CDR1 SEHNR, CDR2 FQNEAQ (reference sequence). The junction had 13 bases not matched to a gene; V was cut back by 5 bases and J by 8 bases. The CDR3 loop spans 15 amino acids. The CDR3 DNA is TGTGCCAGCAGCATTCTGACAGGGGCTCCCGACGAAGCTTTCTTT. It is translated as CASSILTGAPDEAFF.

V is TRBV7-7 and J is TRBJ1-2; D possibly corresponds to TRBD1 (5 bases). V was trimmed by 0 bases and J by 2 bases, leaving 22 bases between them. CDR1 and CDR2 from the germline V gene are SSHAT and FNYEAQ (reference sequence). This CDR3 is 19 amino acids long. DNA for the CDR3: TGTGCCAGCAGCTTAGCTAGAGACAGACGCGAACCTGTAAACTATGGCTACACCTTC. The encoded protein is CASSLARDRREPVNYGYTF.

V gene TRBV27 combines with J gene TRBJ1-2; perhaps TRBD1 as D (6 bases). V gave up 2 bases and J gave up 5 bases, with 9 bases separating them. The CDR3 consists of 13 residues. In germline, CDR1 is MNHEY, CDR2 SMNVEV (reference sequence). CDR3 DNA sequence: TGTGCCAGCAGTTTAGAGGGGGGATATGGCTACACCTTC. Protein: CASSLEGGYGYTF.

The chain is built from TRBV7-9 and TRBJ2-5; D is possibly TRBD1 (6 bases). The V end was cut by 1 base, the J end by 4 bases, with 13 bases between. Per germline, CDR1 SEHNR and CDR2 FQNEAQ (reference sequence). The CDR3 totals 15 residues. As DNA, the CDR3 is TGTGCCAGCAGCTTAGGCACAGGGAGTAGAGAGACCCAGTACTTC. Translating it yields CASSLGTGSRETQYF. Using reference TRBV7-9 and TRBJ2-5 for the parts outside the CDR3, the full variable domain is DTGVSQNPRHKITKRGQNVTFRCDPISEHNRLYWYRQTLGQGPEFLTYFQNEAQLEKSRLLSDRFSAERPKGSFSTLEIQRTEQGDSAMYLCASSLGTGSRETQYFGPGTRLLVL.

V and J are TRBV12-3 or TRBV12-4 and TRBJ1-2; 8 bases line up with TRBD1. The J segment lost 7 bases and the V segment lost 6 bases, leaving 7 bases of the junction unmatched. The CDR3 is made up of 13 amino acids. The CDR3 DNA reads as TGTGCCAGCAGGATGACAGGGGTCCGTGGCTACACCTTC. The encoded protein is CASRMTGVRGYTF.

V usage is TRBV3-1 (or the pseudogene TRBV3-2) and J usage is TRBJ2-1, with 10 positions matching TRBD2. The CDR3 covers 14 residues. In germline, CDR1 is LGHDT, CDR2 YNNKEL (reference sequence). CDR3 sequence (DNA): TGTGCTACCGCTAGCGGGGGTTCCTACAATGAGCAGTTCTTC. Its translation: CATASGGSYNEQFF.

There are a few counts of this clone. The J gene is TRBJ2-7, the V gene TRBV11-3; 7 bases are a match to TRBD2. Germline values: CDR1 SGHNT, CDR2 YENEEA. The CDR3 is 15 amino acids. Germline trimming cut 1 base from V and 2 bases from J; bases unmatched to any gene: 5. Written as DNA, the CDR3 is TGTGCCAGCAGCTTAGGTCCTAGCGGACCCTACGAGCAGTACTTC. The encoded protein is CASSLGPSGPYEQYF.

V and J are TRBV3-1 (or the pseudogene TRBV3-2) and TRBJ2-2; 7 bases line up with TRBD2. V shed 3 bases, J shed 11 bases, and the junction held 9 bases outside the gene matches. CDR1 LGHDT and CDR2 YNNKEL come from the germline V gene (reference sequence). This CDR3 region has 14 residues. The CDR3 protein is CASSHGEGMGELFF. CDR3 nucleotides: TGTGCCAGCAGCCACGGGGAGGGGATGGGAGAGCTGTTTTTT.

This clone showed up just once. The J gene is TRBJ2-1, the V gene TRBV6-1, with D tentatively TRBD2 (6 bases). Between the trimmed V and J ends, which lost 2 bases and 6 bases, there was a span of 11 bases. The CDR3 totals 14 residues. CDR1 MNHNS and CDR2 SASEGT come from the germline V gene. The CDR3 spells CASSERGAGNEQFF. The CDR3 region has the DNA TGTGCCAGCAGTGAAAGGGGAGCGGGCAATGAGCAGTTCTTC.

The chain links TRBV28 to TRBJ2-7, with unresolved D. Trimming pared 3 bases from V and 0 bases from J, leaving 9 bases between. Per the germline V gene, CDR1 is MDHEN and CDR2 is SYDVKM. The CDR3 sequence is 14 residues long. CDR3 region: CASSFQGSSYEQYF. CDR3 coding DNA: TGTGCCAGCAGTTTTCAAGGCAGCTCCTACGAGCAGTACTTC.

The genes are TRBV19 and TRBJ2-7; D unresolved. This CDR3 contains 13 residues. Germline values: CDR1 LNHDA, CDR2 SQIVND (reference sequence). Trimming cost V 2 bases and J 8 bases, with 13 bases left between them. The CDR3 coding sequence is TGTGCCAGTAGTATAACGGGTACGGAAAAGCAGTACTTC. Translated: CASSITGTEKQYF.

The CDR3 nucleotides are TGTGCCAGCAGCTTACTTACTAGCGGGGGCCTTGGGGGAAATACGCAGTATTTT. Its translation: CASSLLTSGGLGGNTQYF. This sequence joins TRBV7-3 and TRBJ2-3; TRBD2 agrees at 11 bases. There are 18 residues in the CDR3. V was pared by 2 bases and J by 7 bases, with 14 bases of the junction left unmatched. Germline V gene lookup returns CDR1 SGHTA and CDR2 FQGTGA.

The J gene is TRBJ2-5, the V gene TRBV19; D may correspond to TRBD1 or TRBD2 (5 bases each). Trimming removed 5 bases at V and 4 bases at J, with 8 bases between. Germline V gene lookup returns CDR1 LNHDA and CDR2 SQIVND (reference sequence). The CDR3 has 12 amino acids. The DNA of the CDR3 is TGTGCCAGTAGTTACGGGGCAGAGACCCAGTACTTC. It encodes CASSYGAETQYF.